The next 19 T cell receptor beta chains were all read from a single sample in a study of shared clonotypes between healthy human individuals. Measured with immunoSEQ multiplex PCR; TCRdb has only the in-frame clones, and not every one. Of approximately 1,500,000 clones listed, over 95% are singletons. Sequencing was performed on naive CD4+ T cells sorted from blood. Indicated subset: CD45RA+ positively selected. The receptor source for this set is a man in his thirties or forties in good health.

The CDR3 loop is CASSLSALADTQYF. The CDR3 DNA is TGTGCCAGCAGTTTATCGGCCCTCGCAGATACGCAGTATTTT. This chain joins TRBV27 and TRBJ2-3; no clear D. The V end lost 0 bases, the J end lost 4 bases, and 8 bases lay between the germline ends. Germline V gene sequence: CDR1 MNHEY, CDR2 SMNVEV (reference sequence). The CDR3 spans 14 residues.

The rearrangement links TRBV10-1 to TRBJ2-7, with TRBD2 matching over 8 bases. CDR3 length equals 15 residues. Unmatched junction bases numbered 6, after V lost 3 bases and J lost 2 bases. Germline V gene sequence: CDR1 WNHNN, CDR2 SYGVQD (reference sequence). The CDR3 nucleotides are TGCGCCAGCAGTGACCAGGGACTAGGAACCTACGAGCAGTACTTC. It yields the protein CASSDQGLGTYEQYF.

The chain carries TRBV10-1 and TRBJ2-3; 8 bases align to TRBD1. After removal of 0 bases from V and 8 bases from J, the junction contained 13 bases not matched to a gene. Germline V CDR1 and CDR2: WNHNN, SYGVQD (reference sequence). The CDR3 contains 17 residues. The CDR3 is CASSESRGFRGQSTQYF. The CDR3 DNA reads TGCGCCAGCAGTGAGTCGAGGGGGTTCAGGGGGCAGAGTACGCAGTATTTT.

The V gene is TRBV5-5, the J gene TRBJ1-4, with D uncertain. V was pared by 0 bases and J by 8 bases, with 11 bases between. This CDR3 is built from 14 residues. Germline assignment: CDR1 SGHKS and CDR2 YYEKEE (reference sequence). CDR3: CASSLASAREKLFF. The CDR3 DNA sequence: TGTGCCAGCAGCTTGGCCTCCGCGCGGGAAAAACTGTTTTTT.

This chain uses TRBV29-1 with TRBJ2-1; 10 bases agree with TRBD2. The CDR3 is 13 residues long. After removal of 6 bases from V and 4 bases from J, the junction contained 3 bases not matched to a gene. CDR1 is SQVTM and CDR2 is ANQGSEA in the germline V gene. DNA of the CDR3: TGCAGCGTGGGGACTAGCGCTTACAATGAGCAGTTCTTC. This sequence encodes CSVGTSAYNEQFF.

The gene calls are TRBV15 and TRBJ2-7; the D gene is possibly TRBD1 (5 bases). This CDR3 spans 21 amino acids. V lost 0 bases to trimming and J lost 3 bases, with 30 bases between them. Germline CDR1 LNHNV, CDR2 YYDKDF (reference sequence). The CDR3 DNA follows: TGTGCCACCAGCAGAGATGCTCCATTGGGGCAGGGCCCACTCAATTTCTACGAGCAGTACTTC. The encoded protein is CATSRDAPLGQGPLNFYEQYF.

The chain uses TRBV7-9 and TRBJ2-1, with D perhaps matching TRBD2 (6 bases). This CDR3 has 14 amino acids. Looked up from germline, CDR1 is SEHNR and CDR2 is FQNEAQ (reference sequence). The V and J ends lost 0 bases and 9 bases respectively, with 12 bases between them. CDR3 bases: TGTGCCAGCAGCTTAGCGCTCGGGGGTGGTGAGCAGTTCTTC. The encoded protein is CASSLALGGGEQFF.

This clone appeared once. J is TRBJ2-3 and V is TRBV5-4, with a weak D call TRBD2 (6 bases). Germline V CDR1 and CDR2: SGHNT, YYREEE (reference sequence). The CDR3 is 15 residues long. Deletions cut 0 bases from V and 4 bases from J, with 12 bases between. CDR3 bases: TGTGCCAGCAGCTTGGCCCGGGACTGGGCAGATACGCAGTATTTT. Translation: CASSLARDWADTQYF.

This clone was picked up one time. This chain joins TRBV2 and TRBJ1-1; maybe TRBD1 (5 bases). The CDR3 has 13 residues. The V gene's germline CDR1 is SNHLY and CDR2 FYNNEI. Trimming took 7 bases from V and 2 from J, leaving 11 bases between them. DNA of the CDR3: TGTGCCAGCATGAAGGGGCTTAACACTGAAGCTTTCTTT. Residues: CASMKGLNTEAFF. The variable domain in full, with the rest retrieved from reference TRBV2 and TRBJ1-1, is EPEVTQTPSHQVTQMGQEVILRCVPISNHLYFYWYRQILGQKVEFLVSFYNNEISEKSEIFDDQFSVERPDGSNFTLKIRSTKLEDSAMYFCASMKGLNTEAFFGQGTRLTVV.

J is TRBJ1-1 and V is TRBV7-9; tentative D call: TRBD1 (5 bases). V dropped 5 bases and J dropped 8 bases, with 15 bases sitting between them. The CDR3 has 13 residues. Germline CDR1 and CDR2: SEHNR and FQNEAQ (reference sequence). CDR3 in amino acids: CASSPRGAEEAFF. Written as DNA, the CDR3 is TGTGCCAGCAGCCCCCGCGGGGCTGAGGAAGCTTTCTTT.

The rearrangement uses TRBV5-1 and TRBJ2-1, with D possibly matching TRBD2 (5 bases). Trimming shortened V by 2 bases and J by 0 bases, and 12 bases separated the two germline ends. The CDR3 sequence is 16 residues long. CDR1 SGHRS and CDR2 YFSETQ come from the germline V gene. CDR3 coding DNA: TGCGCCAGCAGCTTATTAACTAGGAGCTCCTACAATGAGCAGTTCTTC. Residues: CASSLLTRSSYNEQFF. Full variable domain (rest looked up from reference TRBV5-1 and TRBJ2-1): KAGVTQTPRYLIKTRGQQVTLSCSPISGHRSVSWYQQTPGQGLQFLFEYFSETQRNKGNFPGRFSGRQFSNSRSEMNVSTLELGDSALYLCASSLLTRSSYNEQFFGPGTRLTVL.

J is TRBJ2-3 and V is TRBV9; D unclear. This CDR3 is 15 amino acids long. The V gene lost 0 bases and the J gene lost 3 bases, with 11 bases spanning the gap. Germline CDR1 reads SGDLS; CDR2 reads YYNGEE. The DNA for the CDR3 is TGTGCCAGCAGCGTAGGCTCTAGTTTTACAGATACGCAGTATTTT. Protein sequence: CASSVGSSFTDTQYF. Based on the CDR3 plus reference TRBV9 and TRBJ2-3, the full variable domain is DSGVTQTPKHLITATGQRVTLRCSPRSGDLSVYWYQQSLDQGLQFLIQYYNGEERAKGNILERFSAQQFPDLHSELNLSSLELGDSALYFCASSVGSSFTDTQYFGPGTRLTVL.

Worth noting for this clone: This CDR3 is also generated by other DNA sequences in the sample. V is TRBV7-2 and J is TRBJ1-5, with D unresolved. V was cut by 4 bases and J by 2 bases, with 6 bases left in between. Germline assignment: CDR1 SGHTA and CDR2 FQGNSA. The CDR3 loop spans 13 amino acids. CDR3: CASSSQGNQPQHF. Here the CDR3 DNA reads TGTGCCAGCAGCTCTCAAGGCAATCAGCCCCAGCATTTT. Drawing the rest from reference TRBV7-2 and TRBJ1-5, the complete variable domain is GAGVSQSPSNKVTEKGKDVELRCDPISGHTALYWYRQSLGQGLEFLIYFQGNSAPDKSGLPSDRFSAERTGGSVSTLTIQRTQQEDSAVYLCASSSQGNQPQHFGDGTRLSIL.

This chain links TRBV27 with TRBJ2-7; 7 bases fit TRBD1. The J segment lost 3 bases and the V segment lost 5 bases, leaving 7 bases of the junction unmatched. The germline CDR1 and CDR2 sequences are MNHEY and SMNVEV (reference sequence). The CDR3 has 14 amino acids. CDR3 loop: CASSIRQGGYEQYF. The CDR3 nucleotides read TGTGCCAGCAGTATCCGACAGGGCGGCTACGAGCAGTACTTC.

V is TRBV7-6 and J is TRBJ2-5; D is undetermined. Germline values: CDR1 SGHVS, CDR2 FNYEAQ. The CDR3 runs 13 residues. Trimming cost V 5 bases and J 2 bases, with 9 bases left between them. CDR3 in DNA: TGTGCCAGCAGCATTGCTTTGCAAGAGACCCAGTACTTC. Its translation is CASSIALQETQYF.

The DNA of the CDR3 is TGTGCCAGCAGCCCGAGGCCAGAGAGCCTTTCTAACTATGGCTACACCTTC. The encoded protein is CASSPRPESLSNYGYTF. The chain carries TRBV5-5 and TRBJ1-2; D remains ambiguous. Germline loops: CDR1 SGHKS, CDR2 YYEKEE (reference sequence). The CDR3 loop spans 17 amino acids. V was pared by 4 bases and J by 0 bases, with 19 bases between.

The rearrangement links TRBV5-5 to TRBJ2-4; a possible D gene is TRBD2 (7 bases). Trimming stripped 4 bases from V and 6 bases from J, with 17 bases between. CDR1 is SGHKS and CDR2 is YYEKEE in the germline V gene (reference sequence). This CDR3 contains 15 residues. As DNA, the CDR3 is TGTGCCAGCAGCCCACCCGGGGGGCAGGGAAACATTCAGTACTTC. Its translation: CASSPPGGQGNIQYF.

The gene calls are TRBV6-5 and TRBJ2-1, with D unresolved. V lost 4 bases and J lost 13, with 14 bases in between. Germline CDR1 is MNHEY and CDR2 is SVGAGI. The length of the CDR3 is 12 residues. For the CDR3, the DNA is TGTGCCAGCAGTTTGGTGGGGATCGATCAGTTCTTC. Its translation is CASSLVGIDQFF.

The rearrangement joins TRBV27 to TRBJ2-2; D is unresolved. CDR3 length: 13 amino acids. V lost 3 bases to trimming and J lost 7 bases, with 9 bases between them. CDR1 and CDR2 (germline): MNHEY, SMNVEV (reference sequence). This chain's CDR3 is CASSLSWVGELFF. The CDR3 DNA sequence: TGTGCCAGCAGTTTGAGTTGGGTCGGGGAGCTGTTTTTT.